Listed here are 29 T cell receptor beta chains from one sample, sequenced in a study of beta chain features in type 1 diabetes (dated by TCRdb to the late 2010s). The library relied on the immunoSEQ multiplex PCR assay. The entire amount of isolated RNA was reverse transcribed using the High Capacity cDNA Reverse Transcription Kit, so the sequenced TCRB transcripts were expressed ones. TCRdb carries this immuneACCESS record with in-frame sequences only. Its versions omit some clonotypes, under half of them owing to an unresolved V gene in the studies checked, with the rest unexplained. This sample gives over 150,000 clones in total; approximately 8.1% of them show up just once. The top ten constitute nearly 0.65% of the sample. Sequencing was done on a sample of central memory CD4+ T cells from blood. The receptors stem from a man younger than 35 in good health.

The genes are TRBV30 and TRBJ1-6; D might be TRBD1 (6 bases). The CDR3 is made up of 16 amino acids. V dropped 4 bases and J dropped 0 bases, with 13 bases sitting between them. Germline V gene sequence: CDR1 GTSNPN, CDR2 SVGIG (reference sequence). The CDR3 sequence is CAWTRQDHSYNSPLHF. CDR3 sequence (DNA): TGTGCCTGGACCCGACAGGATCACTCCTATAATTCACCCCTCCACTTT.

This clone was seen a few times. The chain carries TRBV6-5 and TRBJ2-1; 10 bases map to TRBD2. This CDR3 is 15 amino acids long. Unmatched junction bases numbered 7, after V lost 7 bases and J lost 4 bases. Germline V CDR1 and CDR2: MNHEY, SVGAGI. The CDR3 reads CASTPGLAFYNEQFF. The CDR3 bases are TGTGCCAGCACTCCGGGACTAGCGTTTTACAATGAGCAGTTCTTC.

The rearrangement uses TRBV4-2 and TRBJ2-1; the match to TRBD2 covers 12 bases. The V gene's germline CDR1 is LGHNA and CDR2 YNFKEQ. The junction had 11 bases not matched to a gene; V was cut back by 4 bases and J by 7 bases. The CDR3 runs to 17 residues. The CDR3 DNA reads TGTGCCAGCAGCCCAACGGCTAGCGGGGGGGTATCGAATGAGCAGTTCTTC. This translates into CASSPTASGGVSNEQFF.

This chain links TRBV6-5 with TRBJ2-5; the match to TRBD1 covers 7 bases. CDR1 and CDR2 from the germline V gene are MNHEY and SVGAGI. The CDR3 totals 14 residues. The ends lost 6 bases at V and 6 bases at J; junction bases unmatched: 10. DNA for the CDR3: TGTGCCAGCAGGGCCGGGACAGTCGGGAAGACCCAGTACTTC. Translated: CASRAGTVGKTQYF.

The chain combines TRBV30 with TRBJ2-7; 13 nucleotides match TRBD2. CDR1 is GTSNPN, CDR2 SVGIG, per germline (reference sequence). The J segment lost 9 bases and the V segment lost 2 bases, leaving 4 bases of the junction unmatched. This CDR3 contains 13 residues. The CDR3: CAWSMGTSGTQYF. The CDR3 bases are TGTGCCTGGAGTATGGGGACTAGCGGGACGCAGTACTTC.

The genes are TRBV7-6 and TRBJ1-3; 8 bases are shared with TRBD1. V was pared by 1 base and J by 8 bases, with 7 bases of the junction left unmatched. This CDR3 has 15 amino acids. Germline V gene lookup returns CDR1 SGHVS and CDR2 FNYEAQ. The CDR3 reads CASSLGQGAADTIYF. Written as DNA, the CDR3 is TGTGCCAGCAGCTTAGGGCAGGGGGCTGCGGACACCATATATTTT.

This clone was counted many times. V and J are TRBV30 and TRBJ2-7; 9 nucleotides line up with TRBD2. Germline V gene sequence: CDR1 GTSNPN, CDR2 SVGIG (reference sequence). J gave up 6 bases and V 2 bases, and 8 bases lay outside the gene matches. The CDR3 loop spans 14 amino acids. The CDR3 reads CAWSRLAETGEQYF. DNA for the CDR3: TGTGCCTGGAGTCGACTAGCGGAGACGGGCGAGCAGTACTTC.

This chain joins TRBV4-1 and TRBJ2-5; 9 bases are shared with TRBD1. The CDR3 loop spans 17 amino acids. Germline-derived CDR1 and CDR2 are MGHRA and YSYEKL. V lost 0 bases, J lost 7 bases, and 12 bases stayed unmatched. CDR3 coding DNA: TGCGCCAGCAGCCAAGATCTGGGGACAGGGCCCTTTGGGACCCAGTACTTC. It is translated as CASSQDLGTGPFGTQYF.

The rearrangement uses TRBV5-1 and TRBJ2-1; 7 bases line up with TRBD2. Losses at the gene ends were 3 bases for V and 8 bases for J; bases not matched to a gene: 11. This CDR3 contains 15 residues. The germline V gene has CDR1 SGHRS and CDR2 YFSETQ. The CDR3 sequence is CASSSLEAGADEQFF. CDR3 coding DNA: TGCGCCAGCAGCTCCCTAGAGGCGGGAGCTGATGAGCAGTTCTTC.

The count of this clone is one. The chain recombines TRBV2 with TRBJ2-1; tentative D call: TRBD1 (6 bases). From germline, CDR1 is SNHLY and CDR2 FYNNEI. This CDR3 spans 15 amino acids. V was clipped by 5 bases and J by 5 bases, with 16 bases between them. DNA of the CDR3: TGTGCCAGCAGTTGGAGGCAGGGGAGTGACAATGAGCAGTTCTTC. Translating gives CASSWRQGSDNEQFF.

V and J are TRBV6-5 and TRBJ2-7; tentative D call: TRBD2 (5 bases). Trimming stripped 5 bases from V and 2 bases from J, with 16 bases between. The germline V gene encodes CDR1 MNHEY and CDR2 SVGAGI. This CDR3 spans 15 amino acids. CDR3 nucleotide sequence: TGTGCCAGCAGTCAAGGTCGAGGGCAAACCTACGAGCAGTACTTC. Protein product: CASSQGRGQTYEQYF.

This chain uses TRBV5-1 with TRBJ1-5, with D possibly TRBD1 on 6 matching bases. The V end was cut by 4 bases, the J end by 2 bases, with 16 bases between. There are 16 residues in the CDR3. CDR1 and CDR2 from the germline V gene are SGHRS and YFSETQ. CDR3 sequence (DNA): TGCGCCAGCAGCCCAGAAGGGGGAGGGGGCAATCAGCCCCAGCATTTT. Protein product: CASSPEGGGGNQPQHF. Combining the CDR3 with reference TRBV5-1 and TRBJ1-5 gives the whole variable domain KAGVTQTPRYLIKTRGQQVTLSCSPISGHRSVSWYQQTPGQGLQFLFEYFSETQRNKGNFPGRFSGRQFSNSRSEMNVSTLELGDSALYLCASSPEGGGGNQPQHFGDGTRLSIL.

This rearrangement joins TRBV5-4 to TRBJ2-1, with 7 nucleotides matching TRBD2. This CDR3 spans 15 amino acids. J gave up 1 base and V 0 bases, and 1 base lay outside the gene matches. The germline gives CDR1 SGHNT, CDR2 YYREEE (reference sequence). In DNA form, the CDR3 reads TGTGCCAGCAGCTTGGGGGGACTATCCTACAATGAGCAGTTCTTC. Protein sequence: CASSLGGLSYNEQFF.

Many counts were recorded for this clone. The chain joins TRBV30 to TRBJ1-4, with D unclear. This CDR3 has 15 residues. Germline V gene lookup returns CDR1 GTSNPN and CDR2 SVGIG (reference sequence). The germline V and J ends were trimmed by 3 bases and 4 bases, with 15 bases remaining between them. The CDR3 reads CAWRDFPSVNEKLFF. CDR3 DNA: TGTGCCTGGAGGGACTTCCCGTCTGTTAATGAAAAACTGTTTTTT. Together with reference TRBV30 and TRBJ1-4, the CDR3 gives the full variable domain: SQTIHQWPATLVQPVGSPLSLECTVEGTSNPNLYWYRQAAGRGLQLLFYSVGIGQISSEVPQNLSASRPQDRQFILSSKKLLLSDSGFYLCAWRDFPSVNEKLFFGSGTQLSVL.

V and J are TRBV2 and TRBJ1-5; TRBD1 matches 9 bases. The CDR3 totals 15 residues. Germline assignment: CDR1 SNHLY and CDR2 FYNNEI. V lost 4 bases to trimming and J lost 6 bases; unmatched junction nucleotides: 7. The CDR3 DNA is TGTGCCAGCAGTGGACAGGGGGATTACGGTCAGCCCCAGCATTTT. As protein: CASSGQGDYGQPQHF.

This clone was counted only a few times. The chain employs TRBV20-1 and TRBJ2-1; D is unclear. Trimming took 7 bases from V and 8 from J, leaving 9 bases between them. Looked up from germline, CDR1 is DFQATT and CDR2 is SNEGSKA (reference sequence). The CDR3 has 10 residues. The CDR3 protein is CSVPIYEQFF. The CDR3 nucleotides are TGCAGTGTTCCTATCTATGAGCAGTTCTTC.

V is TRBV9 and J is TRBJ2-4; 7 bases match TRBD1. V gave up 5 bases and J gave up 0 bases; unmatched junction bases: 11. This CDR3 spans 17 amino acids. Germline lookup yields CDR1 SGDLS and CDR2 YYNGEE. The CDR3 protein is CASSDEGAELAKNIQYF. In DNA form, the CDR3 reads TGTGCCAGCAGTGATGAGGGGGCAGAGCTAGCCAAAAACATTCAGTACTTC.

This clone has more than one count but fewer than ten. The CDR3 nucleotides are TGCGCCAGCAGCGAGGCGGGAGGGCAGGGGAATCAGCCCCAGCATTTT. It specifies CASSEAGGQGNQPQHF. The V and J genes are TRBV5-1 and TRBJ1-5, with D possibly matching TRBD1 (6 bases). CDR1 SGHRS and CDR2 YFSETQ come from the germline V gene. This CDR3 spans 16 amino acids. V was pared by 4 bases and J by 4 bases, with 18 bases between.

V gene TRBV29-1 combines with J gene TRBJ1-5, with 7 bases identical to TRBD1. V lost 5 bases, J lost 3 bases, and 13 bases stayed unmatched. The germline CDR1 and CDR2 sequences are SQVTM and ANQGSEA. The CDR3 has 16 amino acids. The CDR3 DNA reads as TGCAGCGTTCGACAGGAGGGGGCTTCTGACAATCAGCCCCAGCATTTT. Its translation: CSVRQEGASDNQPQHF.

J is TRBJ2-3 and V is TRBV5-4; TRBD1 might be the D (6 bases). Germline CDR1 SGHNT, CDR2 YYREEE (reference sequence). V was cut by 1 base and J by 2 bases, with 11 bases left in between. The CDR3 is 15 residues long. DNA for the CDR3: TGTGCCAGCAGCTTGCGGACAGCTTACACAGATACGCAGTATTTT. Amino acids: CASSLRTAYTDTQYF.

J is TRBJ2-7 and V is TRBV5-8, with TRBD1 matching 7 bases. Germline V gene sequence: CDR1 SGHTS, CDR2 YDEGEE. Trimming took 4 bases from V and 4 from J; bases not matched to a gene: 5. The CDR3 totals 13 residues. This CDR3 is CASSLGQRYEQYF. CDR3 in DNA: TGTGCCAGCAGCCTGGGACAGCGATACGAGCAGTACTTC. Together with reference TRBV5-8 and TRBJ2-7, the CDR3 gives the full variable domain: EAGVTQSPTHLIKTRGQQATLRCSPISGHTSVYWYQQALGLGLQFLLWYDEGEERNRGNFPPRFSGRQFPNYSSELNVNALELEDSALYLCASSLGQRYEQYFGPGTRLTVT.

This clone was counted ten times or more. The chain links TRBV7-3 to TRBJ1-6, with D possibly matching TRBD1 (5 bases). CDR1 is SGHTA and CDR2 is FQGTGA in the germline V gene. The V end lost 2 bases, the J end lost 7 bases, and 6 bases lay between the germline ends. The CDR3 sequence is 13 residues long. CDR3 sequence reads: CASSLQGNSPLHF. The DNA of the CDR3 is TGTGCCAGCAGCTTACAGGGCAATTCACCCCTCCACTTT.

The chain employs TRBV5-1 and TRBJ2-1, with TRBD1 matching 8 bases. CDR1 is SGHRS and CDR2 is YFSETQ in the germline V gene. V trimming: 4 bases; J trimming: 8 bases; junction bases outside the gene matches: 11. The CDR3 extends over 15 amino acids. CDR3 DNA sequence: TGCGCCAGCAGCGCCGCCGGACAGGGACGCGATGAGCAGTTCTTC. Translating it yields CASSAAGQGRDEQFF.

This clone has just a few counts. The V call is TRBV5-4, the J call TRBJ2-3; TRBD2 matches at 14 bases. The CDR3 totals 18 residues. Trimming took 3 bases from V and 2 from J; bases not matched to a gene: 8. Germline-derived CDR1 and CDR2 are SGHNT and YYREEE (reference sequence). CDR3 sequence: CASSSGTSGGYSTDTQYF. Written as DNA, the CDR3 is TGTGCCAGCAGCTCCGGGACTAGCGGGGGCTATTCCACAGATACGCAGTATTTT.

This clone has more than one count but fewer than ten. This chain uses TRBV30 with TRBJ1-6; unclear D gene. The CDR3 has 12 amino acids. The germline V gene encodes CDR1 GTSNPN and CDR2 SVGIG (reference sequence). Trimming shortened V by 1 base and J by 5 bases, and 3 bases separated the two germline ends. CDR3 in amino acids: CAWSDNNSPLHF. CDR3 sequence (DNA): TGTGCCTGGAGTGACAATAATTCACCCCTCCACTTT.

This clone was recorded a few times. V gene TRBV28 combines with J gene TRBJ1-2; D is unresolved. CDR3 length: 12 amino acids. V lost 3 bases and J 5 bases, leaving 7 bases between the germline ends. Germline CDR1 reads MDHEN; CDR2 reads SYDVKM. The CDR3: CASSLTGYGYTF. DNA of the CDR3: TGTGCCAGCAGTTTGACGGGTTATGGCTACACCTTC.

The chain is built from TRBV4-2 and TRBJ1-4, with D hard to call. Trimming removed 0 bases at V and 10 bases at J, with 9 bases between. CDR1 and CDR2 (germline): LGHNA, YNFKEQ. The CDR3 is 13 residues long. CDR3 DNA sequence: TGTGCCAGCAGCCAAGATCTCGGGGTAAAACTGTTTTTT. This gives the protein CASSQDLGVKLFF.

This clone has a handful of counts. The chain uses TRBV4-3 and TRBJ2-3; 10 nucleotides match TRBD1. The CDR3 spans 15 residues. With V trimmed by 0 bases and J by 7 bases, 4 bases remained unmatched. CDR1 LGHNA and CDR2 YSLEER come from the germline V gene. The CDR3 reads CASSQEGQGPHTQYF. The CDR3 region has the DNA TGCGCCAGCAGCCAAGAGGGACAGGGGCCCCATACGCAGTATTTT.

This clone was counted only a few times. V and J are TRBV7-2 and TRBJ2-5, with D uncertain. Trimming stripped 5 bases from V and 2 bases from J, with 9 bases between. Germline V lookup: CDR1 SGHTA, CDR2 FQGNSA. The CDR3 is 13 residues long. The CDR3 DNA is TGTGCCAGCAGCGCCCGGAGACAAGAGACCCAGTACTTC. Translation: CASSARRQETQYF.